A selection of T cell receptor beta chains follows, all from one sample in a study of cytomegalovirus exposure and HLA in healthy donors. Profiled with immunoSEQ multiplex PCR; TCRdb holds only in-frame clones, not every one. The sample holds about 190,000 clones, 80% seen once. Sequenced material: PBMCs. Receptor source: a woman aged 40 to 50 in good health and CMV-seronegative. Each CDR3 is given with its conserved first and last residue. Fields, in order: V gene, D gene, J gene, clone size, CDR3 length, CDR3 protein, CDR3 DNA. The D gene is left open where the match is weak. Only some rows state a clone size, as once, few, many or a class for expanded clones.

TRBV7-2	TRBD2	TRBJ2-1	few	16	CASSRRLARSYNEQFF	TGTGCCAGCAGCCGAAGACTAGCGCGCTCCTACAATGAGCAGTTCTTC
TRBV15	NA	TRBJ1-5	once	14	CATSRETEGQPQHF	TGTGCCACCAGCAGAGAGACAGAAGGGCAGCCCCAGCATTTT
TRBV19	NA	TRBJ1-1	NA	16	CASSIGFMEVDTEAFF	TGTGCCAGTAGTATAGGGTTCATGGAGGTCGACACTGAAGCTTTCTTT
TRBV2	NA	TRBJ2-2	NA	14	CASSDSSPTGELFF	TGTGCCAGCAGTGATTCGTCTCCTACCGGGGAGCTGTTTTTT
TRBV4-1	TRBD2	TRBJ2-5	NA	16	CASNRSPTSAQETQYF	TGCGCCAGCAACCGAAGCCCCACTAGCGCCCAAGAGACCCAGTACTTC
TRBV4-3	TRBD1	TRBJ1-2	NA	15	CASSQSGDRWYGYTF	TGCGCCAGCAGCCAATCCGGGGACAGGTGGTATGGCTACACCTTC
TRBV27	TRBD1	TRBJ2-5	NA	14	CASSRQGIGETQYF	TGTGCCAGCAGTAGACAGGGAATAGGAGAGACCCAGTACTTC
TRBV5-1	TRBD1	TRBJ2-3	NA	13	CASSSRQGDTQYF	TGCGCCAGCAGCTCCCGACAGGGCGATACGCAGTATTTT
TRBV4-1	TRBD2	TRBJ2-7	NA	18	CASSQDRGTSGPRGEQYF	TGCGCCAGCAGCCAGGATCGCGGGACTAGCGGACCGCGGGGAGAGCAGTACTTC
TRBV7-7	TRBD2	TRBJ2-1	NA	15	CASSSLAGAYNEQFF	TGTGCCAGCAGCTCTCTAGCGGGAGCATACAATGAGCAGTTCTTC
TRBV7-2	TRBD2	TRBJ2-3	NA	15	CASSFRLAGPDTQYF	TGTGCCAGCAGCTTCCGACTAGCGGGACCAGATACGCAGTATTTT
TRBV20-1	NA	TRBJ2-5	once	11	CSAIPGETQYF	TGCAGTGCTATCCCCGGGGAGACCCAGTACTTC
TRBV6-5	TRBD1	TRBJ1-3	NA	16	CASSYSGTGGGNTIYF	TGTGCCAGCAGTTACTCAGGGACAGGGGGAGGAAACACCATATATTTT
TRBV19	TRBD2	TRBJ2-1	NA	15	CASSTGLAGEHEQFF	TGTGCCAGTAGTACCGGACTAGCGGGAGAACATGAGCAGTTCTTC
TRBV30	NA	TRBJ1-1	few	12	CAWSGQSTEAFF	TGTGCCTGGAGCGGACAAAGCACTGAAGCTTTCTTT
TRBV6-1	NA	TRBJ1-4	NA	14	CASSEWQGNEKLFF	TGTGCCAGCAGTGAATGGCAGGGGAATGAAAAACTGTTTTTT
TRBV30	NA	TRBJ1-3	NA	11	CAWKTGFTIYF	TGTGCCTGGAAAACAGGTTTCACCATATATTTT
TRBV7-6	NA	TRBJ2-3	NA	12	CASTDSTDTQYF	TGTGCCAGCACGGACTCGACAGATACGCAGTATTTT
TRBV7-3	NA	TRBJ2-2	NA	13	CASSIAVTGELFF	TGTGCCAGCAGCATAGCGGTCACCGGGGAGCTGTTTTTT
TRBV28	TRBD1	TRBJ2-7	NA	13	CASRGQGNYEQYF	TGTGCCAGCAGAGGACAGGGTAACTACGAGCAGTACTTC
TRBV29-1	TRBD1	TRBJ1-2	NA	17	CSVDPRVTGAGNYGYTF	TGCAGCGTTGATCCAAGAGTGACAGGGGCGGGTAACTATGGCTACACCTTC
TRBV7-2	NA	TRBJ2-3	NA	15	CASSPSTGVTDTQYF	TGTGCCAGCAGCCCTTCCACCGGGGTCACAGATACGCAGTATTTT
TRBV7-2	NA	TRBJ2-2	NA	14	CASSSSLGTGELFF	TGTGCCAGCAGCTCTAGCCTTGGAACCGGGGAGCTGTTTTTT